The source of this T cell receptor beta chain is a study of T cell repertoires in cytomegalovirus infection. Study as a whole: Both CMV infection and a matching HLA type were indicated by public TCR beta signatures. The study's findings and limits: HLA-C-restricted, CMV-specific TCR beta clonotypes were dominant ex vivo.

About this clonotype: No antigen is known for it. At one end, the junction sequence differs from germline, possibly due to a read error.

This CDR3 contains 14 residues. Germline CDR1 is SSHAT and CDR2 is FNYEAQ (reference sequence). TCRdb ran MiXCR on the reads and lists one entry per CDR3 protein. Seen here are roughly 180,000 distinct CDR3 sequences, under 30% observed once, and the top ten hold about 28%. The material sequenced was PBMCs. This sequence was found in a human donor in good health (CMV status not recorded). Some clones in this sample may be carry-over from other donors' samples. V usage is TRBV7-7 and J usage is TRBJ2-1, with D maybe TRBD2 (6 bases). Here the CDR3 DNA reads TGTGCTAGCAGCTTAGATCCCGGGGGAGGCGAGCAGTTCTTC. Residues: CASSLDPGGGEQFF.